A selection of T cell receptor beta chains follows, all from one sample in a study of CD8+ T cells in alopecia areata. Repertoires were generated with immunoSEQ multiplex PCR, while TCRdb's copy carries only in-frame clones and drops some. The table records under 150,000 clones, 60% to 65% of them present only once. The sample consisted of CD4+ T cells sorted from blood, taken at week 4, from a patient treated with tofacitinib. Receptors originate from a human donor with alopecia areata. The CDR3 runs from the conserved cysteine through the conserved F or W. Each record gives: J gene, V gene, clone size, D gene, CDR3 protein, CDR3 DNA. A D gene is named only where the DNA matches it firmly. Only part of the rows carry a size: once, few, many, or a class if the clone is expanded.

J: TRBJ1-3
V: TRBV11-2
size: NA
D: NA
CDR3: CASSRTSDSDTIYF
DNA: TGTGCCAGCAGCAGAACCAGCGATTCGGACACCATATATTTT

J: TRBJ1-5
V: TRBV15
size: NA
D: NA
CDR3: CATSSDDTPQHF
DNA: TGTGCCACCAGCAGCGACGATACGCCCCAGCATTTT

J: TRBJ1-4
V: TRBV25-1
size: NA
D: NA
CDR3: CASSARVGEKLFF
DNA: TGTGCCAGCAGTGCCAGGGTTGGTGAAAAACTGTTTTTT

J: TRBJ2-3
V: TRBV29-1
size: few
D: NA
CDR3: CSVDSADTQYF
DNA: TGCAGCGTTGACTCGGCTGATACGCAGTATTTT

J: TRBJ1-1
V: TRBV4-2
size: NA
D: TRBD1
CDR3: CASSQEDRALTEAFF
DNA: TGTGCCAGCAGCCAAGAGGACAGGGCTTTAACTGAAGCTTTCTTT

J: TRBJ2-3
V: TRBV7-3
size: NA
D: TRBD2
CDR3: CASSLTPTSGGDTQYF
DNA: TGTGCCAGCAGCTTAACCCCTACTAGCGGGGGGGATACGCAGTATTTT

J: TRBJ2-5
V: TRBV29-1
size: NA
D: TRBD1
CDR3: CSATGTGWQETQYF
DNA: TGCAGCGCTACAGGGACAGGGTGGCAAGAGACCCAGTACTTC

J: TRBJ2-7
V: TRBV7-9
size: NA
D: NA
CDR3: CASSFPGPSYEQYF
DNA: TGTGCCAGCAGCTTTCCGGGACCATCCTACGAGCAGTACTTC

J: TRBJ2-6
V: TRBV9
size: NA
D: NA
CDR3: CASSVAGSGAGANVLTF
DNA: TGTGCCAGCAGCGTAGCCGGGTCGGGGGCCGGGGCCAACGTCCTGACTTTC

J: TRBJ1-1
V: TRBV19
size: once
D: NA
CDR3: CASIFRGIPNTEAFF
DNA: TGTGCCAGTATCTTCCGGGGGATTCCGAACACTGAAGCTTTCTTT

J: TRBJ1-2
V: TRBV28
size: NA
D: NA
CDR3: CASTPFDRSYGYTF
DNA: TGTGCCAGCACCCCGTTCGACAGGTCCTATGGCTACACCTTC

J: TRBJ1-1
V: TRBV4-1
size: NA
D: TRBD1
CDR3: CASSQGDRENTEAFF
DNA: TGCGCCAGCAGCCAGGGGGACAGGGAGAACACTGAAGCTTTCTTT

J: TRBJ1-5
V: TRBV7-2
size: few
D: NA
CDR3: CASSLASGTSSGTQHF
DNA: TGTGCCAGCAGCTTAGCGTCTGGGACCTCGTCAGGGACCCAGCATTTT

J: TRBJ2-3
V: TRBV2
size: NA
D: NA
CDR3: CASSTGVADTQYF
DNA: TGTGCCAGCAGTACCGGGGTGGCAGATACGCAGTATTTT

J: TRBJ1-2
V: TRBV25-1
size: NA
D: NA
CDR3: CASSPGSGYTF
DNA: TGTGCCAGCAGTCCAGGGAGCGGCTACACCTTC

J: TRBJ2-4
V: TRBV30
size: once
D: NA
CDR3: CAWSVQNIQYF
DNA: TGTGCCTGGAGTGTCCAAAACATTCAGTACTTC

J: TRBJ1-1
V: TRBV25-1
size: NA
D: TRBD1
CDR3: CASSETTGGAFF
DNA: TGTGCCAGCAGTGAGACCACAGGGGGAGCTTTCTTT

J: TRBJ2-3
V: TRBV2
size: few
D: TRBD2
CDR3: CASTVAGAPTDTQYF
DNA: TGTGCCAGCACCGTAGCGGGAGCACCCACAGATACGCAGTATTTT

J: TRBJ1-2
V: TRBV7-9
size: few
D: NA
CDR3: CASSLDAGTAYGYTF
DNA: TGTGCCAGCAGCTTAGACGCCGGGACGGCCTATGGCTACACCTTC

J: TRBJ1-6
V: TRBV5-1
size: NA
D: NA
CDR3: CASSSLRDDRGPLHF
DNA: TGCGCCAGCAGCTCCCTCCGGGACGACCGAGGACCCCTCCACTTT

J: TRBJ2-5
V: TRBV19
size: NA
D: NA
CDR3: CASSEGGETQYF
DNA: TGTGCCAGTAGTGAGGGGGGGGAGACCCAGTACTTC

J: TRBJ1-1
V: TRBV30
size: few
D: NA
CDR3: CAWSVLRGNTEAFF
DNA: TGTGCCTGGAGTGTTCTCAGGGGGAACACTGAAGCTTTCTTT

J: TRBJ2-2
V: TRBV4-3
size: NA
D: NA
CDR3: CASSQDSNTGELFF
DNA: TGCGCCAGCAGCCAAGATTCCAACACCGGGGAGCTGTTTTTT

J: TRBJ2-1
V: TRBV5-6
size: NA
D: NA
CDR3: CASSFGALEQFF
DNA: TGTGCCAGCAGCTTCGGCGCACTCGAGCAGTTCTTC

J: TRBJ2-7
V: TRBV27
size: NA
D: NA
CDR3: CASSFFEQNEQYF
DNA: TGTGCCAGCAGTTTTTTTGAACAGAACGAGCAGTACTTC

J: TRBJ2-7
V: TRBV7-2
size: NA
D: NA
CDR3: CASSLARRSGRPYEQYF
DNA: TGTGCCAGCAGCTTAGCCCGGCGGTCAGGGAGGCCTTACGAGCAGTACTTC

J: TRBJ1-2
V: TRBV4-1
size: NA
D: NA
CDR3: CASSLPGRFYGYTF
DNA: TGCGCCAGCAGCCTACCGGGACGGTTCTATGGCTACACCTTC

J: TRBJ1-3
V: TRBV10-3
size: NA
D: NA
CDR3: CAISESTRGNTIYF
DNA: TGTGCCATCAGTGAGTCGACCAGGGGAAACACCATATATTTT

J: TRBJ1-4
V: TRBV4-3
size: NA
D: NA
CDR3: CASSQDLPHGGTSKEKLFF
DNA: TGCGCCAGCAGCCAGGACCTCCCCCACGGTGGGACGTCAAAGGAAAAACTGTTTTTT

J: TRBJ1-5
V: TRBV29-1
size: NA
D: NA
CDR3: CSVVIQANQPQHF
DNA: TGCAGCGTTGTAATTCAGGCCAATCAGCCCCAGCATTTT

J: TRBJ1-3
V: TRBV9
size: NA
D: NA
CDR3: CASSVEVGRATPGNTIYF
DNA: TGTGCCAGCAGCGTAGAGGTGGGCAGGGCCACACCTGGAAACACCATATATTTT

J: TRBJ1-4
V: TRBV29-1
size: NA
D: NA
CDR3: CSVGRATNEKLFF
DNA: TGCAGCGTTGGTAGGGCAACTAATGAAAAACTGTTTTTT

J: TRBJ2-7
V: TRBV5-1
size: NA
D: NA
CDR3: CASSTGYYEQYF
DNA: TGCGCCAGCAGCACCGGCTACTACGAGCAGTACTTC

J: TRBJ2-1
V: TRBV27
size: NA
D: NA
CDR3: CASSSSRVGYEQFF
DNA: TGTGCCAGCAGTTCTTCCAGGGTTGGGTATGAGCAGTTCTTC

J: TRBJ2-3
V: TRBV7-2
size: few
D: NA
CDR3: CASSLGTPGLDTQYF
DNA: TGTGCCAGCAGCTTAGGGACGCCGGGGCTAGATACGCAGTATTTT

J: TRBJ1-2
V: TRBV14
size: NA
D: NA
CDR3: CASSQRMAGYGYTF
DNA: TGTGCCAGCAGCCAAAGGATGGCCGGCTATGGCTACACCTTC

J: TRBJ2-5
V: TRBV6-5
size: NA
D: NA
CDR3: CASSSEETQYF
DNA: TGTGCCAGCAGTTCAGAAGAGACCCAGTACTTC

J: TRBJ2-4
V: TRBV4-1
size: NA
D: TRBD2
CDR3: CASSQVGAGGKNIQYF
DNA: TGCGCCAGCAGCCAAGTGGGAGCGGGAGGGAAAAACATTCAGTACTTC

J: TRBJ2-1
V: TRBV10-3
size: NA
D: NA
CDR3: CAISGGDNEQFF
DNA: TGTGCCATCAGTGGGGGGGACAATGAGCAGTTCTTC

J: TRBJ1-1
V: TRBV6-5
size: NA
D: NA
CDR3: CASRGGKGAEAFF
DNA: TGTGCCAGTCGGGGGGGGAAGGGCGCTGAAGCTTTCTTT

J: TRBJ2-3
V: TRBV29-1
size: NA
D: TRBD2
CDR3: CSVRSRGGATDTQYF
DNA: TGCAGCGTTAGATCCCGGGGGGGGGCAACAGATACGCAGTATTTT

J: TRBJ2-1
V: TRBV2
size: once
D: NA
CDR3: CASRGQEDEQFF
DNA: TGTGCCAGCAGGGGGCAAGAGGATGAGCAGTTCTTC

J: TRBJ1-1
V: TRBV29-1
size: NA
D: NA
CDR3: CSAARDKNTEAFF
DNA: TGCAGCGCCGCTCGGGACAAGAACACTGAAGCTTTCTTT

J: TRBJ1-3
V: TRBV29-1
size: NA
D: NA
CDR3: CSVAGFGRASGNTIYF
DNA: TGCAGCGTTGCAGGTTTCGGCAGGGCCTCTGGAAACACCATATATTTT

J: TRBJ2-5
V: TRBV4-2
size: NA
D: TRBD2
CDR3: CASSRDSGTQETQYF
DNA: TGTGCCAGCAGCCGGGATAGCGGGACGCAAGAGACCCAGTACTTC

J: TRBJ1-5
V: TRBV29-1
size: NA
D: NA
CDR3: CSVATGSNQPQHF
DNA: TGCAGCGTGGCTACAGGGTCCAATCAGCCCCAGCATTTT

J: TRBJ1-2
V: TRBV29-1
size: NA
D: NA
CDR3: CSAYPDGYYGYTF
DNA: TGCAGCGCCTACCCGGACGGATACTATGGCTACACCTTC

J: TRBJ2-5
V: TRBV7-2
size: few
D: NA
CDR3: CASSLDTSMAQYF
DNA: TGTGCCAGCAGCTTAGACACCTCGATGGCCCAGTACTTC

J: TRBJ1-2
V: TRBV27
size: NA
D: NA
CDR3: CASSLDSQVTYGYTF
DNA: TGTGCCAGCAGTTTAGATTCCCAGGTTACCTATGGCTACACCTTC

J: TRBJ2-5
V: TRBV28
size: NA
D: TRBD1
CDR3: CASREGGQGARETQYF
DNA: TGTGCCAGCCGTGAGGGGGGACAGGGAGCTCGGGAGACCCAGTACTTC

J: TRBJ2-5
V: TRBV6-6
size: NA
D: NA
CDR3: CASSYPDDAQETQYF
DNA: TGTGCCAGCAGTTACCCGGACGATGCCCAAGAGACCCAGTACTTC

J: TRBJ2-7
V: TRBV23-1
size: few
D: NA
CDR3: CASSQRTQNSYEQYF
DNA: TGCGCCAGCAGTCAAAGAACACAGAACTCCTACGAGCAGTACTTC

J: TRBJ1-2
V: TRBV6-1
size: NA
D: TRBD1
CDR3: CASSERGTGALYGYTF
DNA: TGTGCCAGCAGTGAACGAGGGACAGGGGCCCTCTATGGCTACACCTTC

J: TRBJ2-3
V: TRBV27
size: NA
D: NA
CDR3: CASSLNRETDTQYF
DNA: TGTGCCAGCAGTTTGAACAGGGAAACAGATACGCAGTATTTT

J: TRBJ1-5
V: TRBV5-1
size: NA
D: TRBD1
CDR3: CASSPGQANQPQHF
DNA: TGCGCCAGCAGCCCGGGACAGGCCAATCAGCCCCAGCATTTT